This entry lists 18 T cell receptor beta chains sequenced from one sample in a study of blood T cell repertoires in COVID-19. The data were produced by immunoSEQ multiplex PCR, yet TCRdb's version contains in-frame clones alone and is incomplete. The repertoire holds about 180,000 clones, with around 80% as singletons. The sample consisted of peripheral blood. These receptors all stem from a man between 65 and 85 years old with active or convalescent COVID-19.

DNA of the CDR3: TGTGCCACCAGAGAAGCGGGACTGAACACCGGGGAGCTGTTTTTT. Its protein product is CATREAGLNTGELFF. V usage is TRBV6-1 and J usage is TRBJ2-2; 7 bases line up with TRBD2. Unmatched junction bases numbered 9, after V lost 10 bases and J lost 1 base. The CDR3 consists of 15 residues. The germline V gene has CDR1 MNHNS and CDR2 SASEGT.

The rearrangement uses TRBV7-9 and TRBJ1-2; TRBD1 matches 11 bases. J was trimmed by 2 bases and V by 7 bases; bases with no gene match: 6. CDR3 length equals 15 residues. The V gene's germline CDR1 is SEHNR and CDR2 FQNEAQ (reference sequence). The CDR3 loop reads CASTHGTGGNYGYTF. CDR3 nucleotides: TGTGCCAGCACCCATGGGACAGGGGGGAACTATGGCTACACCTTC.

The V call is TRBV19, the J call TRBJ1-2, with TRBD1 identical over 7 bases. CDR1 is LNHDA and CDR2 is SQIVND in the germline V gene (reference sequence). The length of the CDR3 is 13 residues. The trim removed 5 bases at V and 4 bases at J, leaving 4 bases unmatched. CDR3 sequence (DNA): TGTGCCAGTAGTCAGGGGGTTGGCTATGGCTACACCTTC. Translation gives CASSQGVGYGYTF.

With regard to this clone: One end of the junction varies from germline; a read error may be responsible. The chain uses TRBV5-1 and TRBJ2-6; TRBD2 might be the D (6 bases). This CDR3 region has 16 residues. The germline V gene has CDR1 SGHRS and CDR2 YFSETQ. CDR3 coding DNA: TGCGTCAGCGCCGGGACGGGGGTGGCCGGGGCCAACGTCCTGACTTTC. Encoded protein: CVSAGTGVAGANVLTF.

This rearrangement joins TRBV10-2 to TRBJ1-4; no definite D call. Trimming removed 4 bases from V and 0 bases from J, with 3 bases in between. The CDR3 covers 13 residues. Germline lookup yields CDR1 WSHSY and CDR2 SAAADI. In DNA, the CDR3 is TGCGCCAGCAGTGCGGCAACTAATGAAAAACTGTTTTTT. It translates to CASSAATNEKLFF.

The chain is built from TRBV27 and TRBJ1-2; tentative D call: TRBD1 (5 bases). Trimming took 7 bases from V and 2 from J, leaving 11 bases between them. Germline values: CDR1 MNHEY, CDR2 SMNVEV (reference sequence). This CDR3 is 13 amino acids long. CDR3 DNA: TGTGCCAGCAAAGGGGCCTCCAACTATGGCTACACCTTC. Protein product: CASKGASNYGYTF.

The chain links TRBV19 to TRBJ2-3; 8 bases agree with TRBD2. Unmatched junction bases numbered 8, after V lost 7 bases and J lost 2 bases. There are 15 residues in the CDR3. Germline values: CDR1 LNHDA, CDR2 SQIVND (reference sequence). CDR3 sequence reads: CASTSAGALTDTQYF. Written as DNA, the CDR3 is TGTGCCAGTACCTCAGCGGGGGCCCTCACAGATACGCAGTATTTT.

This clone appeared a single time. The V and J genes are TRBV27 and TRBJ2-7; D possibly corresponds to TRBD2 (6 bases). V lost 10 bases to trimming and J lost 5 bases, with 21 bases between them. The CDR3 spans 14 residues. The germline V gene has CDR1 MNHEY and CDR2 SMNVEV (reference sequence). The CDR3 sequence: CATSFTGVGHEQYF. Written as DNA, the CDR3 is TGTGCCACTTCATTTACGGGAGTCGGCCACGAGCAGTACTTC.

The chain is built from TRBV11-3 and TRBJ2-1; 8 bases line up with TRBD2. V shed 3 bases and J 4 bases; nucleotides not matched to a gene: 8. Germline V CDR1 and CDR2: SGHNT, YENEEA. The CDR3 loop spans 16 amino acids. The CDR3 bases are TGTGCCAGCAGCTTCCGATTAGCGGGGCGTTACAATGAGCAGTTCTTC. This sequence encodes CASSFRLAGRYNEQFF. The entire variable domain, with the rest obtained from reference TRBV11-3 and TRBJ2-1, is as follows: EAGVVQSPRYKIIEKKQPVAFWCNPISGHNTLYWYLQNLGQGPELLIRYENEEAVDDSQLPKDRFSAERLKGVDSTLKIQPAELGDSAVYLCASSFRLAGRYNEQFFGPGTRLTVL.

The chain links TRBV5-1 to TRBJ1-3, with D hard to call. The CDR3 spans 16 residues. Germline values: CDR1 SGHRS, CDR2 YFSETQ. Trimming shortened V by 0 bases and J by 0 bases, and 10 bases separated the two germline ends. The CDR3 region is CASSLGASNSGNTIYF. CDR3 in DNA: TGCGCCAGCAGCTTGGGGGCCAGCAACTCTGGAAACACCATATATTTT.

The sample holds one count of this clone. The chain is built from TRBV2 and TRBJ2-3; 8 bases match TRBD2. J gave up 2 bases and V 8 bases, and 3 bases lay outside the gene matches. This CDR3 region has 13 residues. Looked up from germline, CDR1 is SNHLY and CDR2 is FYNNEI. This CDR3 is CASAGGSTDTQYF. The CDR3 DNA follows: TGTGCCAGCGCGGGGGGCTCCACAGATACGCAGTATTTT. The variable domain in full, completed from reference TRBV2 and TRBJ2-3, reads EPEVTQTPSHQVTQMGQEVILRCVPISNHLYFYWYRQILGQKVEFLVSFYNNEISEKSEIFDDQFSVERPDGSNFTLKIRSTKLEDSAMYFCASAGGSTDTQYFGPGTRLTVL.

The genes are TRBV6-5 and TRBJ1-1, with D perhaps TRBD1 (6 bases). V lost 2 bases and J 7 bases, leaving 14 bases between the germline ends. Germline V gene lookup returns CDR1 MNHEY and CDR2 SVGAGI. This CDR3 spans 14 amino acids. The CDR3 region has the DNA TGTGCCAGCAGTTACGGGGTAGGGGGATTTGAAGCTTTCTTT. As protein: CASSYGVGGFEAFF.

V usage is TRBV5-5 and J usage is TRBJ1-5, with D possibly TRBD1 on 5 matching bases. CDR3 length equals 15 residues. Trimming shortened V by 5 bases and J by 1 base, and 13 bases separated the two germline ends. CDR1 and CDR2 (germline): SGHKS, YYEKEE (reference sequence). This CDR3 is CASRLGGDSNQPQHF. The CDR3 region has the DNA TGTGCCAGCAGACTTGGGGGGGACAGCAATCAGCCCCAGCATTTT.

This clone showed up just a few times. This chain uses TRBV7-3 with TRBJ1-1; 9 bases are shared with TRBD1. The junction had 4 bases not matched to a gene; V was cut back by 5 bases and J by 3 bases. This CDR3 contains 14 residues. Germline-derived CDR1 and CDR2 are SGHTA and FQGTGA. The CDR3 region is CASSTQGADTEAFF. The DNA of the CDR3 is TGTGCCAGCAGCACACAGGGGGCCGACACTGAAGCTTTCTTT.

This chain joins TRBV24-1 and TRBJ2-1, with 7 bases identical to TRBD1. Germline V gene lookup returns CDR1 KGHDR and CDR2 SFDVKD. V gave up 4 bases and J gave up 1 base; unmatched junction bases: 9. CDR3 length: 17 amino acids. The CDR3 DNA reads TGTGCCACCAGTGAATCACAGGGGCTCGGATCCTACAATGAGCAGTTCTTC. It specifies CATSESQGLGSYNEQFF.

This chain links TRBV4-2 with TRBJ1-1, with a tentative D call TRBD1 (5 bases). Per germline, CDR1 LGHNA and CDR2 YNFKEQ. Trimming stripped 3 bases from V and 3 bases from J, with 17 bases between. The CDR3 covers 16 residues. The CDR3 sequence: CASSQELDRPDTEAFF. The DNA for the CDR3 is TGTGCCAGCAGCCAGGAGCTAGACAGACCCGACACTGAAGCTTTCTTT.

In this sample, this clone turned up once. Other DNA sequences within the sample encode an identical CDR3. The chain couples TRBV18 to TRBJ1-1, with D perhaps TRBD1 (5 bases). Trimming removed 0 bases at V and 4 bases at J, with 6 bases between. Germline CDR1 KGHSH, CDR2 LQKENI. The CDR3 consists of 13 residues. As DNA, the CDR3 is TGTGCCAGCTCACCACCCGGGGGCACTGAAGCTTTCTTT. Amino acids: CASSPPGGTEAFF.

The count of this clone is one. This chain links TRBV9 with TRBJ1-5; 7 positions match TRBD1. The V segment lost 10 bases and the J segment 4 bases; nucleotides outside the gene matches: 23. The CDR3 is made up of 18 amino acids. Germline loops: CDR1 SGDLS, CDR2 YYNGEE. CDR3 DNA sequence: TGTGCCGGGAAGGGGGCGCTATCCCGAATTACCCAAAATCAGCCCCAGCATTTT. This codes for CAGKGALSRITQNQPQHF.